This paragraph reports one TCR delta chain. A read error likely explains why the TCRdb protein, taken from a much larger clone, differs from this DNA's translation at residue 7; the protein shown is translated from the DNA. This sample stems from a study of gamma-delta chains in newborns, infants, children. Germline V gives CDR1 GEAIGNYY, CDR2 EKD. The CDR3 contains 15 residues. The V segment lost 3 bases and the J segment 4 bases; nucleotides outside the gene matches: 7. TCRdb ran CATT on the reads. The table has roughly 6,500 delta-chain clones, roughly 1.9% seen once. The chain couples TRDV2 to TRDJ2; 7 bases fit TRDD3. The clonotype was recovered from a child who was a newborn, infant or young child, either healthy, febrile or measles-vaccinated (not recorded which). What was sequenced was blood. CDR3 in amino acids: CACDVLWDTTAQLFF. The DNA for the CDR3 is TGTGCCTGTGACGTACTGTGGGATACGACAGCACAACTCTTCTTT.